This TCR beta chain was profiled in a study of early stage breast cancer tumors. TCRdb's table, derived via immunoSEQ multiplex PCR, lists solely in-frame clones and lacks some. The sample comprises roughly 7,900 clones, approximately 67% of which are singletons, and 6.5% to 9% rests with the top ten. Germline-derived CDR1 and CDR2 are SGHRS and YFSETQ. Trimming stripped 4 bases from V and 2 bases from J, with 14 bases between. The CDR3 runs 15 residues. Material: breast tumor tissue. The genes are TRBV5-1 and TRBJ2-3; maybe TRBD1 (6 bases). The receptor was isolated from a person aged 65 to 85 with breast cancer. In DNA form, the CDR3 reads TGCGCCAGCAGCGCTACGGGACACCCCACAGATACGCAGTATTTT. This encodes CASSATGHPTDTQYF.